The 8 T cell receptor beta chains presented below share a single source sample, sequenced in a study of T cell repertoires in cytomegalovirus infection. Their antigens remain unidentified. TCRdb processed the reads anew with MiXCR; each CDR3 protein has one entry. The sample consists of approximately 390,000 distinct CDR3 sequences, about a third of them appearing once. This specimen consisted of cultured PBMCs, obtained from culture after CMV antigen stimulation. The receptors originated from a human donor in good health (CMV status not recorded). Some clones in this sample may be carry-over from other donors' samples.

V usage is TRBV9 and J usage is TRBJ2-3, with D hard to call. The CDR3 length is 15 residues. The germline gives CDR1 SGDLS, CDR2 YYNGEE. Trimming took 2 bases from V and 2 from J, leaving 12 bases between them. CDR3 residues: CASSVQGSATDTQYF. In DNA form, the CDR3 reads TGTGCCAGCAGCGTTCAAGGGTCCGCCACAGATACGCAGTATTTT.

The sample holds many counts of this clonotype. The chain combines TRBV6-2 or TRBV6-3 with TRBJ1-1; maybe TRBD1 (5 bases). The CDR3 is made up of 16 amino acids. With 4 bases removed from V and 5 bases from J, the gap between germline ends came to 20 bases. Germline assignment: CDR1 MNHEY and CDR2 SVGEGT. CDR3 loop: CASSSPGTVKETEAFF. The CDR3, as DNA: TGTGCCAGCAGTTCCCCAGGGACGGTAAAGGAGACTGAAGCTTTCTTT.

The chain combines TRBV10-3 with TRBJ2-7; 9 nucleotides agree with TRBD1. In germline, CDR1 is ENHRY, CDR2 SYGVKD. The CDR3 spans 15 residues. With 6 bases clipped from V and 4 bases from J, the junction kept 10 bases outside the gene matches. The CDR3 bases are TGTGCCATCAGGAGCATGGGACAGGGAAGGTACGAGCAGTACTTC. Its translation: CAIRSMGQGRYEQYF.

This clonotype was seen many times. CDR3 nucleotide sequence: TGTGCCAGCAGTTACTCGTCGTTCTCAGGGGGTTACGAGCAGTACGTC. Translating it yields CASSYSSFSGGYEQYV. The chain recombines TRBV6-2 or TRBV6-3 with TRBJ2-7, with 7 bases matching TRBD1. Germline trimming cut 0 bases from V and 4 bases from J; bases unmatched to any gene: 9. This CDR3 is built from 16 residues. Per the germline V gene, CDR1 is MNHEY and CDR2 is SVGEGT.

The genes are TRBV12-3 or TRBV12-4 and TRBJ1-5; TRBD1 matches 7 bases. CDR3 length: 14 residues. V lost 3 bases and J lost 3; bases outside the gene matches: 2. As DNA, the CDR3 is TGTGCCAGCAGTTTGGGGACAGACAATCAGCCCCAGCATTTT. Amino acids: CASSLGTDNQPQHF.

This clonotype was seen repeatedly, ten times or more. The V gene is TRBV4-2, the J gene TRBJ2-1; D ambiguous. Germline V CDR1 and CDR2: LGHNA, YNFKEQ. V lost 1 base and J 0 bases, leaving 13 bases between the germline ends. The CDR3 is 17 amino acids. The CDR3 bases are TGTGCCAGCAGCCAAGTGGGCGGATTTAGCTCCTACAATGAGCAGTTCTTC. This gives the protein CASSQVGGFSSYNEQFF.

The rearrangement uses TRBV29-1 and TRBJ2-1; D is unresolved. Looked up from germline, CDR1 is SQVTM and CDR2 is ANQGSEA. The CDR3 runs 12 residues. Trimming stripped 7 bases from V and 9 bases from J, with 16 bases between. The CDR3 is CSARPLVAEQFF. CDR3 bases: TGCAGCGCGCGCCCGCTAGTGGCTGAGCAGTTCTTC.

The gene calls are TRBV7-2 and TRBJ2-2, with TRBD2 identical over 9 bases. V dropped 2 bases and J dropped 0; count of bases not matched to a gene: 10. From germline, CDR1 is SGHTA and CDR2 FQGNSA. The CDR3 runs to 19 residues. CDR3 in DNA: TGTGCCAGCAGCTTATCTTTTTGGGCTAGCGGGACGAACACCGGGGAGCTGTTTTTT. Translation: CASSLSFWASGTNTGELFF.